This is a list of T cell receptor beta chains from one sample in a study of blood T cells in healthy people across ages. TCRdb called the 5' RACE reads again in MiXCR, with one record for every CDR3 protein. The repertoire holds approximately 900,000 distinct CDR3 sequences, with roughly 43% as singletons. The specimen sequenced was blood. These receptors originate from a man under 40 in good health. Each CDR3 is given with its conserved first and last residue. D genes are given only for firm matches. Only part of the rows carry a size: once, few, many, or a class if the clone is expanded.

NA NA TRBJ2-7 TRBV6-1 TGTGCCAGCAGAGACTCCCTCCGGGAGATCTCCTACGCGCAGTACTTC CASRDSLREISYAQYF
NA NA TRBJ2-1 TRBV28 TGTGCCAGCCTGGCACCCTTGAAGGACAATGAGCAGTTCTTC CASLAPLKDNEQFF
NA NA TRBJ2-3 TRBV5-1 TGCGCCAGCAGCTTAATGAGTGGGGGGTCAAACACAGATACGCAGTATTTT CASSLMSGGSNTDTQYF
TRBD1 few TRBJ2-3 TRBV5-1 TGCGCCAGCAGCTCCAGGACAGGGGGCGATACGCAGTATTTT CASSSRTGGDTQYF
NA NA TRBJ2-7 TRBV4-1 TGCGCCAGCAGCCCGGACGAGCGGGTGACCTACGAGCAGTACTTC CASSPDERVTYEQYF
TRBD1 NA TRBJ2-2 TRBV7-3 TGTGCCAGCAGCTGGGGGACAGGGGGCTCTTCGCCAATCGGGGAGCTGTTTTTT CASSWGTGGSSPIGELFF
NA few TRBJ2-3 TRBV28 TGTGCCAGCAGTGTGGATCCTGCCGAGGTGGTGGATACGCAGTATTTT CASSVDPAEVVDTQYF
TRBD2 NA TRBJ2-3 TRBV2 TGTGCCAGCAGTTCCGGGACTAGCAGTTCAGATACGCAGTATTTT CASSSGTSSSDTQYF
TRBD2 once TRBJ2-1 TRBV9 TGTGCCAGCAGCTCCACCGGGACTACCTTCTACAATGAGCAGTTCTTC CASSSTGTTFYNEQFF
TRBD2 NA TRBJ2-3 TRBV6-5 TGTGCCAGCAGTTACAAGCGGGGGGGCCTTCCAGATACGCAGTATTTT CASSYKRGGLPDTQYF
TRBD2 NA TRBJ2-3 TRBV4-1 TGCGCCAGCAGCCGGTCTGGACTAGCGGCCAACACAGATACGCAGTATTTT CASSRSGLAANTDTQYF
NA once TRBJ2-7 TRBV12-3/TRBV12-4 TGTGCCAGCAGTTCCCCTATGGGGGACGGCGAGCAGTACTTC CASSSPMGDGEQYF
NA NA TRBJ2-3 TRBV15 TGTGCCACCAGCAGAGACCACAGGGAGGTTCCCGATACGCAGTATTTT CATSRDHREVPDTQYF
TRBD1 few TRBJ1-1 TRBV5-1 TGCGCCAGCACCCTACAGGGGAGTGAGACTGAAGCTTTCTTT CASTLQGSETEAFF
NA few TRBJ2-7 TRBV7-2 TGTGCCAGCAGCTTAGCGATGGGGGACTACGAGCAGTACTTC CASSLAMGDYEQYF
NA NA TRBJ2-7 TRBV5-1 TGCGCCAGCAGCTTGGATCAGGGGTCACCCTACGAGCAGTACTTC CASSLDQGSPYEQYF
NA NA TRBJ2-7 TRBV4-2 TGTGCCAGCAGCCAAGCGCTAGGGGTGGGGTACGAGCAGTACTTC CASSQALGVGYEQYF
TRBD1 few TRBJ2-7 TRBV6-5 TGTGCCAGCAGTTACGCCAGGGGGTACTACGAGCAGTACTTC CASSYARGYYEQYF
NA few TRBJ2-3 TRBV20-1 TGCAGTGCGATAGGATGGGGGTTGGGGGAGTGGCCAGATACGCAGTATTTT CSAIGWGLGEWPDTQYF
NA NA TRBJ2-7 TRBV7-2 TGTGCCAGCAGCTTACCAGCGGGTCCTTACGAGCAGTACTTC CASSLPAGPYEQYF
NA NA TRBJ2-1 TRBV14 TGTGCCAGCAGCCAAGATCAGGATGACGGTAGTGAGCAGTTCTTC CASSQDQDDGSEQFF
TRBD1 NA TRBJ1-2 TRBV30 TGTGCCTCCTTATCCACAGGGGGCCTTGGCTACACCTTC CASLSTGGLGYTF
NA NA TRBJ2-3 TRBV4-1 TGCGCCAGCAGCCAAGATACCGGGGCCGGCACAGATACGCAGTATTTT CASSQDTGAGTDTQYF
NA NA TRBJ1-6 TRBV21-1 TGTGCCAGCAGCCTCCCCGGACAGGGTTCTAATTCACCCCTCCACTTT CASSLPGQGSNSPLHF
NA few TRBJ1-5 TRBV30 TGTGCCTGGAGTGAGGGTAGCAATCAGCCCCAGCATTTT CAWSEGSNQPQHF
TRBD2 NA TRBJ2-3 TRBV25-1 TGTGCCAGCAGTGAATTTAAACGTGCTAGCGGAGGCACAGATACGCAGTATTTT CASSEFKRASGGTDTQYF
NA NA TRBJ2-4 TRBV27 TGTACCAGCAGTTTGTACGAGGGGGACATTCAGTACTTC CTSSLYEGDIQYF